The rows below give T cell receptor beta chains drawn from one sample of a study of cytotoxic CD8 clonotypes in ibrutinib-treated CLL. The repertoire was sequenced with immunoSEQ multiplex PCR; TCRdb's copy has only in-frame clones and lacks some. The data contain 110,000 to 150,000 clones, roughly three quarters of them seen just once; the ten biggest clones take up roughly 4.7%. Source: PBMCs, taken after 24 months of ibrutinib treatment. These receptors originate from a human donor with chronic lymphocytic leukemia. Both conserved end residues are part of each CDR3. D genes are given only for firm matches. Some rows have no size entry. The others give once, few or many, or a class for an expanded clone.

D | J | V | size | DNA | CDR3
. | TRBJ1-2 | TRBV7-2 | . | TGTGCCAGCAGCTTGGGGCCTACTAACTATGGCTACACCTTC | CASSLGPTNYGYTF
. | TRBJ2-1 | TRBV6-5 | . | TGTGCCAGCACTGACCGACTGGGGGGCAATGAGCAGTTCTTC | CASTDRLGGNEQFF
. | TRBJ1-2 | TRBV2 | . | TGTGCCAGCAGCGAGGGCGCGGGACTATGGGATGGCTACACCTTC | CASSEGAGLWDGYTF
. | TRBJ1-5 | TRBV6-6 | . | TGTGCCAGCAGCCGGGTGGGGGGTCAGCCCCAGCATTTT | CASSRVGGQPQHF
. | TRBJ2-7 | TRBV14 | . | TGTGCCAGCAGCCAGGCCCCAGGTCCCTACGAGCAGTACTTC | CASSQAPGPYEQYF
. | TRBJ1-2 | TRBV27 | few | TGTGCCAGCAGTTTGTGGGGGTCTGGTGGCTACACCTTC | CASSLWGSGGYTF
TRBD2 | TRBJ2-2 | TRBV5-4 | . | TGTGCCAGCAGCTTAGGGCTAGCGGGGGTGACCGGGGAGCTGTTTTTT | CASSLGLAGVTGELFF
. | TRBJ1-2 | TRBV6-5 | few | TGTGCCAGCACCGACAGTGGCTATGGCTACACCTTC | CASTDSGYGYTF
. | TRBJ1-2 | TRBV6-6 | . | TGTGCCAGCAGAAGCGAGGACCATGGCTACACCTTC | CASRSEDHGYTF
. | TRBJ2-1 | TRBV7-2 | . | TGTGCCAGCAGCTTATGGGGTGAGCAGTTCTTC | CASSLWGEQFF
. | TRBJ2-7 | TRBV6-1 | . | TGTGCCAGCTTGGGGGGGACAGGATACGAGCAGTACTTC | CASLGGTGYEQYF
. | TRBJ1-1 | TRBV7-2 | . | TGTGCCAGCAGCCCCAGGACCCTAATGAACACTGAAGCTTTCTTT | CASSPRTLMNTEAFF
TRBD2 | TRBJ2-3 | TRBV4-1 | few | TGCGCCAGCAGCCCCGTAGGAGCGGGAGGGGCAGATACGCAGTATTTT | CASSPVGAGGADTQYF
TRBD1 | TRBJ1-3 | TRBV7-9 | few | TGTGCCAGCAGCTTAGCGGGGGACAGCAAGTTT | CASSLAGDSKF
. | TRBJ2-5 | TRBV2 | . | TGTGCCAGCAGTGAATGGGCCGGACAGCCCCAGTACTTC | CASSEWAGQPQYF
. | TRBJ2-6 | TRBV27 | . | TGTGCCAGCAGTCCCACAGGGTCTGGGGCCAACGTCCTGACTTTC | CASSPTGSGANVLTF
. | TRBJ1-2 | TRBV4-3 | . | TGCGCCAGCAGCCAAGATTGGGACTATGGCTACACCTTC | CASSQDWDYGYTF
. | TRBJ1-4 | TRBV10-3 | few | TGTGCCATCAGTGAGGGCCATGAAAAACTGTTTTTT | CAISEGHEKLFF
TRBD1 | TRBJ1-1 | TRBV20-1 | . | TGCAGGACAGGGCGCGTCACTGAAGCTTTCTTT | CRTGRVTEAFF
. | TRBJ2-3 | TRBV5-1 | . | TGCGCCAGCAGCTTCGTGAGGGGAGATACGCAGTATTTT | CASSFVRGDTQYF
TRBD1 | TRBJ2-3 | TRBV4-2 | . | TGTGCCAGCAGCCAAGATTTGGGGACAGGACGCACAGATACGCAGTATTTT | CASSQDLGTGRTDTQYF
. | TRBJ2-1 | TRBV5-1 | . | TGCGCCAGCAGCGCCCAAGGCGAGCAGTTCTTC | CASSAQGEQFF
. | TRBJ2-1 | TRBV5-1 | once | TGCGCCAGCAGCTTGGCTTCCCGGGAGCAGTTCTTC | CASSLASREQFF
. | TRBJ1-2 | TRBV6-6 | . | TGTGCCAGCAGTTACTCGGGCAGACTCTATGGCTACACCTTC | CASSYSGRLYGYTF
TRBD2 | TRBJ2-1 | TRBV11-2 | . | TGTGCCAGCAGCACAGTAGCGGGAGCAAAGGGCAATGAGCAGTTCTTC | CASSTVAGAKGNEQFF
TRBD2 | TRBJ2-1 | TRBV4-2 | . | TGTGCCAGCAGCCAAGGGTCCGGGAGGGCCTACAATGAGCAGTTCTTC | CASSQGSGRAYNEQFF
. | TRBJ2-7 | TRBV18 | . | TGTGCCAGCTCACCACGGGTAGGCCTACACCCCTACGAGCAGTACTTC | CASSPRVGLHPYEQYF
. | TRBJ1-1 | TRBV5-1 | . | TGCGCCAGCAGCCCCGATACGGACACTGAAGCTTTCTTT | CASSPDTDTEAFF
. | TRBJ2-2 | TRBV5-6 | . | TGTGCCAGCAGCTTGGGTCGGCACACCGGGGAGCTGTTTTTT | CASSLGRHTGELFF
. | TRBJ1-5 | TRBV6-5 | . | TGTGCCAGCACCACCGCTGGGCAGCCCCAGCATTTT | CASTTAGQPQHF
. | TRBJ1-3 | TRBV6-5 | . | TGTGCCAGCAGTTACGGTCCGGGGGCCCTCGGGAACACCATATATTTT | CASSYGPGALGNTIYF
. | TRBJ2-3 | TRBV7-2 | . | TGTGCCAGCAGCTTACGGGGGGCTCGCACAGATACGCAGTATTTT | CASSLRGARTDTQYF
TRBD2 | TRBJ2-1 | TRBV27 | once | TGTGCCACCACGGCGGGGGGCTGGGTTGATGAGCAGTTCTTC | CATTAGGWVDEQFF
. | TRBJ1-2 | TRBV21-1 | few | TGTGCCAGCAGCAAAGCACCCAGGGCCCTCAACTATGGCTACACCTTC | CASSKAPRALNYGYTF
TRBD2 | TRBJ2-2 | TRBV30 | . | TGTGCCTGGAGTCCGCGGGGGGCCCCGGAGCTGTTTTTT | CAWSPRGAPELFF
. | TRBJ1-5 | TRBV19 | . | TGTGCCGGCGGTGAGGGCGTCTATCAGCCCCAGCATTTT | CAGGEGVYQPQHF
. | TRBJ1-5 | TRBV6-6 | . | TGTGCCAGCAGTACACAGGTGGGCGACGGGGATCAGCCCCAGCATTTT | CASSTQVGDGDQPQHF
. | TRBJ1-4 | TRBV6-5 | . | TGTGCCAGCAGTTACTGGGCAGGAAAAAAGGAAAAACTGTTTTTT | CASSYWAGKKEKLFF